This record covers a single T cell receptor beta chain. The antigen is not known. TCRdb keeps only in-frame clones here, not all; method: immunoSEQ multiplex PCR. The repertoire consists of tens of thousands of clones, with roughly 90% occurring once and the leading ten covering around 0.7%. The source of the sample is a study of OX40 agonist ivuxolimab in advanced cancers. Study information: Patients received ivuxolimab, an intravenous treatment, every 2 weeks at 0.01 to 10 mg/kg.

Points from the study as a whole: The study found that CD8+ T cells averaged more expanded clones than CD4+. What antigens the expanded peripheral T cells recognized was never established. Expansion of clones was among the lowest in partial responders at 0.1-3.0 mg/kg.

Germline lookup yields CDR1 SEHNR and CDR2 FQNEAQ (reference sequence). This CDR3 has 15 residues. After removal of 5 bases from V and 7 bases from J, the junction contained 8 bases not matched to a gene. The source was CD4+ or CD8+ T cells sorted from blood, collected in a trial of the OX40 agonist ivuxolimab. This sequence joins TRBV7-9 and TRBJ1-2, with 12 bases lining up with TRBD1. This receptor was obtained from an adult with an advanced solid tumor such as melanoma, head and neck, liver or kidney cancer. CDR3 residues: CASSPSGTGGFGYTF. The CDR3 DNA reads TGTGCCAGCAGCCCATCCGGGACAGGGGGCTTTGGCTACACCTTC. Using reference TRBV7-9 and TRBJ1-2 for the parts outside the CDR3, the full variable domain is DTGVSQNPRHKITKRGQNVTFRCDPISEHNRLYWYRQTLGQGPEFLTYFQNEAQLEKSRLLSDRFSAERPKGSFSTLEIQRTEQGDSAMYLCASSPSGTGGFGYTFGSGTRLTVV.